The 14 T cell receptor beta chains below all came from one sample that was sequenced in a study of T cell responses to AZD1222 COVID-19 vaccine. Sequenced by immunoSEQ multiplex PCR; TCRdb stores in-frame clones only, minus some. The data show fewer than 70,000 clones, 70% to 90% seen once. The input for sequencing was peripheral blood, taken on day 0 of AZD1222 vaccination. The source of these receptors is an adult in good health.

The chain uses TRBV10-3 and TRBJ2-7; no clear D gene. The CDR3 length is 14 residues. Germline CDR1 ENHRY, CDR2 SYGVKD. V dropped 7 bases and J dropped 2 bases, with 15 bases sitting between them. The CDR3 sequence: CAIKGTDRAYEQYF. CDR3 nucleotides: TGTGCCATCAAAGGTACAGACCGAGCCTACGAGCAGTACTTC.

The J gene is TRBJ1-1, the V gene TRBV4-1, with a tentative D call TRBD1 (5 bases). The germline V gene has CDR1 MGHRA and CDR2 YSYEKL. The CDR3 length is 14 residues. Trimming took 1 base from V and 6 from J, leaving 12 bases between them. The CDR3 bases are TGCGCCAGCAGCCAAGGGGTCCCGGGGGCTGAAGCTTTCTTT. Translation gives CASSQGVPGAEAFF.

Here the CDR3 reads CASSIDLTGDTEAFF. CDR3 DNA: TGTGCCAGTAGTATAGACCTAACAGGGGACACTGAAGCTTTCTTT. The rearrangement links TRBV19 to TRBJ1-1, with 7 bases that match TRBD1. V shed 0 bases, J shed 3 bases, and the junction held 4 bases outside the gene matches. Looked up from germline, CDR1 is LNHDA and CDR2 is SQIVND (reference sequence). This CDR3 has 15 residues.

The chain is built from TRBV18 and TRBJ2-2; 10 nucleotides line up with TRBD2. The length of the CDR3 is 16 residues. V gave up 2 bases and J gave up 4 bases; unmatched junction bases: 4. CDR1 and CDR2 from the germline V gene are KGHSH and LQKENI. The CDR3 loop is CASSPVSGGATGELFF. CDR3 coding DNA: TGTGCCAGCTCACCAGTCAGCGGGGGGGCCACCGGGGAGCTGTTTTTT. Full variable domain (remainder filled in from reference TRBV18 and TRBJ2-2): NAGVMQNPRHLVRRRGQEARLRCSPMKGHSHVYWYRQLPEEGLKFMVYLQKENIIDESGMPKERFSAEFPKEGPSILRIQQVVRGDSAAYFCASSPVSGGATGELFFGEGSRLTVL.

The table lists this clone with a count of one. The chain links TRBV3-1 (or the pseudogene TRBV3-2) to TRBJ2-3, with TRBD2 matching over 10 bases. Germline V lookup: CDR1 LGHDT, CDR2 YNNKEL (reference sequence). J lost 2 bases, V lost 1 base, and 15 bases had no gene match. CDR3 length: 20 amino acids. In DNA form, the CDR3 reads TGTGCCAGCAGCCAAGTAGCGTCAGGCCGGACTAGCGGATTCACAGATACGCAGTATTTT. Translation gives CASSQVASGRTSGFTDTQYF.

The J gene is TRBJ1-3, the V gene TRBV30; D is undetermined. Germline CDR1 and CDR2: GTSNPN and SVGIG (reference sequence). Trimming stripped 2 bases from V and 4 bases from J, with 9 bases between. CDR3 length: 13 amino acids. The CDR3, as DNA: TGTGCCTGGAGTCAACTTTACGGAAACACCATATATTTT. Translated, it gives CAWSQLYGNTIYF. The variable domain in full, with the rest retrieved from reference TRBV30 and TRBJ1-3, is SQTIHQWPATLVQPVGSPLSLECTVEGTSNPNLYWYRQAAGRGLQLLFYSVGIGQISSEVPQNLSASRPQDRQFILSSKKLLLSDSGFYLCAWSQLYGNTIYFGEGSWLTVV.

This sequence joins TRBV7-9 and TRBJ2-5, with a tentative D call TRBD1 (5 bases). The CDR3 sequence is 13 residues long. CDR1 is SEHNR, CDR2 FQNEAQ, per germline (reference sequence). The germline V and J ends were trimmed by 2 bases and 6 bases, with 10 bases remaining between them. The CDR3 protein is CASSLQGRQTQYF. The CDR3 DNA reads TGTGCCAGCAGCTTACAGGGTAGACAGACCCAGTACTTC.

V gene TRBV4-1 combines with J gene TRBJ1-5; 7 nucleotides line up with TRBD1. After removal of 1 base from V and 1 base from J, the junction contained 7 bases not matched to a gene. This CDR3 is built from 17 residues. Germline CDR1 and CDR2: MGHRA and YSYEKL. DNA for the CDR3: TGCGCCAGCAGCCAAGTCGCAGGGGGTCGGAGCAATCAGCCCCAGCATTTT. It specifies CASSQVAGGRSNQPQHF.

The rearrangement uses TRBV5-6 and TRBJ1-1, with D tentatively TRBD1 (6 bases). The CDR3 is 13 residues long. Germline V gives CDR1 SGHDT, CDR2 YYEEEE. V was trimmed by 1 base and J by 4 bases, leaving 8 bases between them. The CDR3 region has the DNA TGTGCCAGCAGCTTGACAGGGCGCACTGAAGCTTTCTTT. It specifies CASSLTGRTEAFF.

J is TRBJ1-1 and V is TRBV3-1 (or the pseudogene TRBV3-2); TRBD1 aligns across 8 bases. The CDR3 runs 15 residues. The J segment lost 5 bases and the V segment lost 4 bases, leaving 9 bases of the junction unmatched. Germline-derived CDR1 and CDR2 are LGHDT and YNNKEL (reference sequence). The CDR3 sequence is CASSRLTGGGTEAFF. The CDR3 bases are TGTGCCAGCAGCCGACTAACAGGGGGGGGGACTGAAGCTTTCTTT.

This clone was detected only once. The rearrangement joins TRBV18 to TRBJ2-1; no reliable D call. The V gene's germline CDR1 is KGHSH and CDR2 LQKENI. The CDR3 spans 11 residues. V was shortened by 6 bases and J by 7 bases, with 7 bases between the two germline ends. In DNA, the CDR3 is TGTGCCAGCTCGCTAGAGAATGAGCAGTTCTTC. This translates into CASSLENEQFF.

CDR3 in amino acids: CASSDTPYGYTF. In DNA form, the CDR3 reads TGTGCCAGCAGTGATACCCCCTATGGCTACACCTTC. The V and J genes are TRBV2 and TRBJ1-2, with D unresolved. Germline values: CDR1 SNHLY, CDR2 FYNNEI. CDR3 size: 12 residues. The ends were cut back, 3 bases at V and 4 bases at J, with 6 bases in the middle.

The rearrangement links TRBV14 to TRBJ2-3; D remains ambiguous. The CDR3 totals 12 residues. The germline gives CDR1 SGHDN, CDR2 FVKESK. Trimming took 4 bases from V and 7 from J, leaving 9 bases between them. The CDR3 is CASSPTANTQYF. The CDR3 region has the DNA TGTGCCAGCAGCCCCACTGCAAATACGCAGTATTTT.

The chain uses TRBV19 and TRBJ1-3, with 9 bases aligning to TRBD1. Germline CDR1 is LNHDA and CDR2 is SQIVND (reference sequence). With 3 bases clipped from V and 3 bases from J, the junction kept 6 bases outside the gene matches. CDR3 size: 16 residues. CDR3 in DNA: TGTGCCAGTAGTATCGGGACAGGGAGGGTTGGAAACACCATATATTTT. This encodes CASSIGTGRVGNTIYF.